This TCR beta chain is drawn from a study of blood T cell repertoires in COVID-19 (dated by TCRdb to the early 2020s). In the study overall: Collaborator samples came from the United States, Italy and Spain and covered acute and convalescent phases of COVID-19. The prospective study material was composed of cDNA or gDNA derived from T cells, B-cell-depleted T cells, or PBMCs. Subjects who had been exposed to COVID-19, were actively infected with it, or had recovered from it provided the deeply sampled blood TCRbeta repertoires that made up the dataset. A freely available public database, intended as a resource for researchers studying the immune response to SARS-CoV-2, is where the repertoires were released. Samples came from the ongoing ImmuneRACE study (first 160 participants) plus 1,254 subjects from 6 global collaborators. A de-identified subject ID, COVID-19 status, age in years and sex were almost always included in the sample metadata. Where available, HLA class I and class II types were taken from metadata supplied by the sample provider and were not determined by assay-based typing.

Collaborating institutions collected whole blood in K2EDTA tubes following their own protocols. Collaborator samples were shipped for TCRbeta analysis as frozen whole blood, isolated PBMCs, or DNA extracted from either sample type. The investigation overall reported the following: The amount of clinical and demographic metadata varied by source and participant and was provided uncurated.

Comment on this clone: This receptor's antigen is unknown. Base qualities are not recorded, but no much larger clone differs from it by a single base.

TCRbeta CDR3 regions were amplified from genomic DNA by means of the immunoSEQ Assay, a bias-controlled multiplex PCR. In the authors' own workflow: The number of nucleated cells in each sample was estimated from the amplification of reference gene primers within the assay. To quantify the absolute abundance of each unique TCRbeta CDR3 rearrangement, sequence reads were collapsed and filtered. For each sample, productive Simpson clonality was calculated as the square root of Simpson's diversity index across productive rearrangements. TCRdb mirrors the immuneACCESS table, restricted to in-frame sequences. Some clones are absent from its copies; in checked studies, under half trace to an unresolved V gene, and the reason for the others is unknown. The V and J calls and clone size were taken over from that table, and D and trimming were inferred from the DNA. The sample table holds some 28,000 clones, of which around 90% were seen once. The ten largest make up 9.3% of the sample.

This receptor was identified in a human donor in a cohort sampled during active COVID-19. The sample consisted of peripheral blood.

CDR3 region: CAWSFRDRNTEAFF. The nucleotide sequence is TGTGCCTGGAGTTTCCGGGACAGAAACACTGAAGCTTTCTTT. This chain joins TRBV30 to TRBJ1-1; TRBD1 aligns with 7 central bases. Here V drops 2 bases and J drops 2 bases, and the junction holds 5 bases not matched to any gene. The CDR3 measures 14 amino acids from cysteine to phenylalanine. CDR3 DNA is the only sequence kept; it has 42 bases, read in frame from the first base. CDR1 is given as GTSNPN and CDR2 as SVGIG, both from the germline V gene (reference sequence).